This TCR beta chain stems from a study of T cell responses to AZD1222 COVID-19 vaccine. Study results and caveats: It was only after the peak T cell response that any repertoires were sampled. In a largely white British group with more females than males, clonal diversity was possibly underestimated.

With regard to this clone: Its antigen is as yet unknown.

V lost 2 bases to trimming and J lost 5 bases; unmatched junction nucleotides: 16. The V gene's germline CDR1 is MDHEN and CDR2 SYDVKM. The CDR3 loop spans 19 amino acids. The repertoire was sequenced with immunoSEQ multiplex PCR; TCRdb's copy has only in-frame clones and lacks some. The sample contains about 140,000 clones, approximately 93% of which appear only once. This receptor was obtained from an adult who received the AZD1222 COVID-19 vaccine. This chain links TRBV28 with TRBJ1-2, with 11 bases that match TRBD1. The sample consisted of peripheral blood, taken 28 days after the second AZD1222 dose. The CDR3 loop reads CASSLPISSGQGVQYGYTF. The CDR3 DNA reads TGTGCCAGCAGTTTACCCATCTCATCGGGACAGGGGGTCCAATATGGCTACACCTTC.